Presented here are 23 T cell receptor beta chains from one specimen sequenced in a study of radiation and T cells in renal cell carcinoma. As for time point: blood 4 weeks post-SBRT, at nephrectomy. The treatment was: 15 Gy SBRT to primary tumor, nephrectomy 4 weeks later. This table comes from immunoSEQ multiplex PCR, and its TCRdb copy is limited to in-frame clones, with some not included. Here the sample spans approximately 170,000 clones, about nine tenths being singletons. Sequences were derived from blood, sampled from a patient whose treatment included radiotherapy and nephrectomy. These receptors came from a woman aged 45-65 years with renal cell carcinoma.

The sample holds one count of this clone. The chain recombines TRBV2 with TRBJ1-2; D is perhaps TRBD1 (5 bases). This CDR3 contains 15 residues. Germline values: CDR1 SNHLY, CDR2 FYNNEI. V lost 6 bases to trimming and J lost 0 bases, with 14 bases between them. The CDR3 reads CASRRSLGANYGYTF. The CDR3 DNA sequence: TGTGCCAGCAGACGATCCCTGGGGGCTAACTATGGCTACACCTTC.

The chain employs TRBV6-1 and TRBJ1-1; TRBD1 might be the D (5 bases). CDR1 and CDR2 from the germline V gene are MNHNS and SASEGT. The CDR3 runs 14 residues. V was cut by 3 bases and J by 3 bases, with 11 bases left in between. The CDR3 DNA reads TGTGCCAGCAGTGACGACAGCCGAGACACTGAAGCTTTCTTT. It translates to CASSDDSRDTEAFF.

This sequence joins TRBV19 and TRBJ1-1; 7 bases map to TRBD1. The CDR3 length is 15 residues. V was pared by 2 bases and J by 0 bases, with 3 bases of the junction left unmatched. In germline, CDR1 is LNHDA, CDR2 SQIVND (reference sequence). The CDR3 sequence is CASSITGEMNTEAFF. The CDR3 bases are TGTGCCAGTAGTATAACAGGGGAAATGAACACTGAAGCTTTCTTT.

The chain combines TRBV7-8 with TRBJ1-3; TRBD1 agrees at 7 bases. CDR3 length: 14 residues. Looked up from germline, CDR1 is SGHVS and CDR2 is FQNEAQ. V dropped 5 bases and J dropped 3; count of bases not matched to a gene: 4. The CDR3 nucleotides are TGTGCCAGCAGCCCCGGGACAGTTGGAAACACCATATATTTT. Residues: CASSPGTVGNTIYF.

V usage is TRBV5-1 and J usage is TRBJ2-3; the D gene is possibly TRBD1 (5 bases). Germline V gives CDR1 SGHRS, CDR2 YFSETQ. Trimming stripped 3 bases from V and 7 bases from J, with 15 bases between. The CDR3 totals 14 residues. This CDR3 reads CASSSQTAYNTQYF. In DNA, the CDR3 is TGCGCCAGCAGCTCGCAGACAGCGTATAATACGCAGTATTTT.

This clone was observed once. The rearrangement links TRBV14 to TRBJ2-7, with a possible D match to TRBD1 (6 bases). There are 14 residues in the CDR3. Germline assignment: CDR1 SGHDN and CDR2 FVKESK. Trimming shortened V by 4 bases and J by 5 bases, and 15 bases separated the two germline ends. The CDR3 bases are TGTGCCAGCAGCCCATACAGGGATGGGAACGAGCAGTACTTC. Its translation: CASSPYRDGNEQYF.

This clone was seen only once. V and J are TRBV6-6 and TRBJ2-1; 7 bases are shared with TRBD1. J gave up 5 bases and V 2 bases, and 3 bases lay outside the gene matches. The CDR3 contains 14 residues. The V gene's germline CDR1 is MNHNY and CDR2 SVGAGI (reference sequence). The CDR3 is CASSYGTVNNEQFF. The CDR3 DNA reads TGTGCCAGCAGTTACGGGACAGTTAACAATGAGCAGTTCTTC.

The rearrangement links TRBV6-5 to TRBJ1-2; 7 bases agree with TRBD1. V gave up 2 bases and J gave up 4 bases; unmatched junction bases: 4. From germline, CDR1 is MNHEY and CDR2 SVGAGI. The CDR3 is 14 residues long. CDR3 in DNA: TGTGCCAGCAGTTACGGGACAGATACCTATGGCTACACCTTC. Translated, it gives CASSYGTDTYGYTF.

This chain connects TRBV9 to TRBJ2-7; D is ambiguous. The CDR3 extends over 13 amino acids. The V end was cut by 1 base, the J end by 6 bases, with 11 bases between. Germline V gives CDR1 SGDLS, CDR2 YYNGEE. The CDR3 region has the DNA TGTGCCAGCAGCGTATCTAGTGCCGGCGAGCAGTACTTC. Residues: CASSVSSAGEQYF. Full variable domain (rest looked up from reference TRBV9 and TRBJ2-7): DSGVTQTPKHLITATGQRVTLRCSPRSGDLSVYWYQQSLDQGLQFLIQYYNGEERAKGNILERFSAQQFPDLHSELNLSSLELGDSALYFCASSVSSAGEQYFGPGTRLTVT.

The chain combines TRBV18 with TRBJ2-5; possibly TRBD1 for D (6 bases). CDR1 is KGHSH and CDR2 is LQKENI in the germline V gene. The CDR3 loop spans 13 amino acids. Trimming took off 5 bases at V and 2 bases at J, with 9 bases between the two ends. The CDR3 spells CASSGTQQETQYF. The CDR3 coding sequence is TGTGCCAGCTCAGGGACACAACAAGAGACCCAGTACTTC.

CDR3 region: CASKDSLGPAYEQYF. The CDR3 nucleotides are TGTGCCAGCAAGGACAGTCTTGGGCCCGCCTACGAGCAGTACTTC. This chain joins TRBV2 and TRBJ2-7; D perhaps matches TRBD1 (6 bases). The V and J ends lost 7 bases and 2 bases respectively, with 18 bases between them. The CDR3 has 15 residues. CDR1 is SNHLY, CDR2 FYNNEI, per germline.

The V and J genes are TRBV7-3 and TRBJ2-6, with a weak D call TRBD1 (5 bases). CDR3 length: 18 residues. The V gene's germline CDR1 is SGHTA and CDR2 FQGTGA. V lost 2 bases, J lost 4 bases, and 18 bases lay in between. DNA for the CDR3: TGTGCCAGCAGCTTACAGGGTGGATCGAGTCGGGGGGCCAACGTCCTGACTTTC. It specifies CASSLQGGSSRGANVLTF. The whole variable domain, filled in from reference TRBV7-3 and TRBJ2-6, reads GAGVSQTPSNKVTEKGKYVELRCDPISGHTALYWYRQSLGQGPEFLIYFQGTGAADDSGLPNDRFFAVRPEGSVSTLKIQRTERGDSAVYLCASSLQGGSSRGANVLTFGAGSRLTVL.

This clone came up a few times. This sequence joins TRBV7-9 and TRBJ1-1; D not certain. Germline lookup yields CDR1 SEHNR and CDR2 FQNEAQ (reference sequence). The CDR3 has 15 residues. Trimming took 0 bases from V and 1 from J, leaving 9 bases between them. The CDR3 loop reads CASSLATGENTEAFF. Here the CDR3 DNA reads TGTGCCAGCAGCTTAGCTACCGGTGAGAACACTGAAGCTTTCTTT.

J is TRBJ1-5 and V is TRBV19; 8 bases are a match to TRBD1. The CDR3 sequence is 15 residues long. Per germline, CDR1 LNHDA and CDR2 SQIVND (reference sequence). V shed 2 bases and J 5 bases; nucleotides not matched to a gene: 5. The CDR3 coding sequence is TGTGCCAGTAGTATATCAGGGGGCGGACATCAGCCCCAGCATTTT. It is translated as CASSISGGGHQPQHF.

This sequence joins TRBV13 and TRBJ2-1, with 14 bases aligning to TRBD2. The CDR3 loop spans 17 amino acids. The V gene's germline CDR1 is PRHDT and CDR2 FYEKMQ (reference sequence). The trim removed 1 base at V and 3 bases at J, leaving 2 bases unmatched. The CDR3 loop is CASSLVTSGGVYNEQFF. CDR3 bases: TGTGCCAGCAGCTTAGTGACTAGCGGGGGGGTCTACAATGAGCAGTTCTTC.

CDR3 sequence reads: CASSQVNLRTRAYEQYF. CDR3 DNA sequence: TGTGCCAGCAGCCAAGTGAATCTTAGGACGCGGGCCTACGAGCAGTACTTC. This chain connects TRBV14 to TRBJ2-7, with D perhaps TRBD2 (5 bases). V was pared by 1 base and J by 2 bases, with 18 bases between. The germline CDR1 and CDR2 sequences are SGHDN and FVKESK. The CDR3 runs to 17 residues.

V gene TRBV6-5 combines with J gene TRBJ1-6; the match to TRBD1 covers 8 bases. J gave up 6 bases and V 4 bases, and 5 bases lay outside the gene matches. Looked up from germline, CDR1 is MNHEY and CDR2 is SVGAGI. The CDR3 is made up of 15 amino acids. The CDR3 protein is CASSWDGTGNSPLHF. DNA of the CDR3: TGTGCCAGCAGTTGGGACGGGACAGGTAATTCACCCCTCCACTTT.

The chain combines TRBV2 with TRBJ1-3; D not certain. The CDR3 has 14 amino acids. Germline V gene data show CDR1 as SNHLY and CDR2 as FYNNEI. The V end lost 7 bases, the J end lost 3 bases, and 13 bases lay between the germline ends. CDR3 sequence: CASKVILGGNTIYF. CDR3 nucleotide sequence: TGTGCCAGCAAGGTTATCCTTGGTGGAAACACCATATATTTT.

The chain couples TRBV2 to TRBJ2-2; 11 bases are a match to TRBD2. The junction had 2 bases not matched to a gene; V was cut back by 6 bases and J by 2 bases. The germline CDR1 and CDR2 sequences are SNHLY and FYNNEI. CDR3 length: 15 amino acids. CDR3 protein: CASRGLAVNTGELFF. CDR3 DNA sequence: TGTGCCAGCAGGGGACTAGCGGTTAACACCGGGGAGCTGTTTTTT.

The V and J genes are TRBV2 and TRBJ2-5; the D gene is possibly TRBD1 (5 bases). V dropped 1 base and J dropped 2 bases, with 5 bases sitting between them. CDR1 is SNHLY, CDR2 FYNNEI, per germline. The length of the CDR3 is 13 residues. The CDR3 spells CASSEGQQETQYF. The CDR3 coding sequence is TGTGCCAGCAGTGAAGGACAGCAAGAGACCCAGTACTTC.

This chain joins TRBV5-4 and TRBJ1-2; maybe TRBD1 (5 bases). The germline V gene has CDR1 SGHNT and CDR2 YYREEE (reference sequence). This CDR3 is built from 16 residues. V was cut by 4 bases and J by 0 bases, with 16 bases left in between. The CDR3 spells CASSPGGGLANYGYTF. The CDR3 DNA follows: TGTGCCAGCAGCCCGGGGGGGGGTTTAGCTAACTATGGCTACACCTTC.

V is TRBV7-8 and J is TRBJ1-5; D possibly corresponds to TRBD1 (5 bases). The CDR3 is made up of 14 amino acids. Trimming removed 5 bases from V and 7 bases from J, with 15 bases in between. CDR1 and CDR2 from the germline V gene are SGHVS and FQNEAQ. CDR3 DNA: TGTGCCAGCAGCCCCGCGGGGGGTATCCAGCCCCAGCATTTT. This gives the protein CASSPAGGIQPQHF.

This chain joins TRBV4-1 and TRBJ2-7; D is unclear. This CDR3 is built from 14 residues. Germline CDR1 MGHRA, CDR2 YSYEKL. V lost 0 bases and J 1 base, leaving 7 bases between the germline ends. The CDR3 nucleotides are TGCGCCAGCAGCCAAGAAGACCGATCCTACGAGCAGTACTTC. It translates to CASSQEDRSYEQYF.